These 4 T cell receptor beta chains originate from one sample sequenced in a study of blood T cell repertoires in COVID-19. The protocol was immunoSEQ multiplex PCR, while the TCRdb copy is restricted to in-frame clones and leaves out a portion. The sample carries 200,000 or so clones, 88% recorded once. Sequencing was carried out using peripheral blood. The receptors originated from a man in his 70s with acute or convalescent COVID-19.

CDR3 sequence reads: CAIRPHSGTGVQRGDNEQFF. The CDR3 nucleotides are TGTGCCATCAGGCCACATTCCGGGACAGGGGTCCAAAGGGGAGACAATGAGCAGTTCTTC. The chain combines TRBV10-3 with TRBJ2-1, with 10 positions matching TRBD1. Per the germline V gene, CDR1 is ENHRY and CDR2 is SYGVKD. Trimming at V came to 6 bases and at J to 5 bases, leaving 22 bases not matched to a gene. There are 20 residues in the CDR3.

The J gene is TRBJ1-2, the V gene TRBV28; possible D gene TRBD1, 5 bases. CDR1 MDHEN and CDR2 SYDVKM come from the germline V gene. This CDR3 has 14 amino acids. With 6 bases removed from V and 5 bases from J, the gap between germline ends came to 16 bases. CDR3 residues: CASRQEYPLYGYTF. The CDR3 DNA reads as TGTGCCAGCAGACAGGAATATCCGCTATATGGCTACACCTTC.

This chain uses TRBV5-6 with TRBJ2-7; 9 nucleotides align to TRBD1. Germline CDR1 reads SGHDT; CDR2 reads YYEEEE. The V segment lost 4 bases and the J segment 0 bases; nucleotides outside the gene matches: 8. The CDR3 extends over 16 amino acids. CDR3 loop: CASSPNRGLSSYEQYF. The CDR3 coding sequence is TGTGCCAGCAGCCCGAACAGGGGGCTTTCCTCCTACGAGCAGTACTTC.

The chain combines TRBV28 with TRBJ2-7; 7 positions agree with TRBD1. This CDR3 is built from 13 residues. With 7 bases clipped from V and 3 bases from J, the junction kept 6 bases outside the gene matches. Germline CDR1 reads MDHEN; CDR2 reads SYDVKM. This chain's CDR3 is CASNLQGYYEQYF. The CDR3 region has the DNA TGTGCCAGCAACTTACAGGGGTACTACGAGCAGTACTTC.